This T cell receptor beta chain was captured in a study of blood T cell repertoires in COVID-19. As handled by the study authors: Amplification of reference gene primers was used by the study to estimate nucleated cell counts. The method was immunoSEQ multiplex PCR; TCRdb's version includes in-frame clones alone and lacks a portion of them. That table is the source of V, J and clone size, and D and trimming were worked out from the DNA. The sample records some 93,000 clones, roughly 86% being singletons. The CDR3 contains 16 residues. CDR1 is ENHRY and CDR2 is SYGVKD in the germline V gene. V trimming: 4 bases; J trimming: 8 bases; junction bases outside the gene matches: 10.

This TCR came from a man aged 50 to 60 with acute or convalescent COVID-19. The gene calls are TRBV10-3 and TRBJ2-1; 11 nucleotides match TRBD2. The source material was peripheral blood. The CDR3 reads CAISGRTSGSGHEQFF. The CDR3 nucleotides read TGTGCCATCAGTGGACGCACTAGCGGGAGTGGGCATGAGCAGTTCTTC.